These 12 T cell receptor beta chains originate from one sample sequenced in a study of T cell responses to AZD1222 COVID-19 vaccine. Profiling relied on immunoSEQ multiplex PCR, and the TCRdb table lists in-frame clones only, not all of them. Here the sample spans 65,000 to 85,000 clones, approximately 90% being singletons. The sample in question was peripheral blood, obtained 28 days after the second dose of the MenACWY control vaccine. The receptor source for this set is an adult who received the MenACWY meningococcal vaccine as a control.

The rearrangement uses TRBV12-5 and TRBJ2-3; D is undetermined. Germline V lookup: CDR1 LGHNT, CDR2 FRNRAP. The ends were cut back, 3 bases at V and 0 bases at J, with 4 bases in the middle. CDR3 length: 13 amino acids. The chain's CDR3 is CASGFSSTDTQYF. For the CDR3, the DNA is TGTGCTAGTGGTTTCTCAAGCACAGATACGCAGTATTTT. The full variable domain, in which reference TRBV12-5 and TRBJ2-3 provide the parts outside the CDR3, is DARVTQTPRHKVTEMGQEVTMRCQPILGHNTVFWYRQTMMQGLELLAYFRNRAPLDDSGMPKDRFSAEMPDATLATLKIQPSEPRDSAVYFCASGFSSTDTQYFGPGTRLTVL.

The DNA of the CDR3 is TGTGCCAGTACCATCGGGATGAACACTGAAGCTTTCTTT. Protein: CASTIGMNTEAFF. The rearrangement uses TRBV19 and TRBJ1-1; D not certain. This CDR3 region has 13 residues. The V end was cut by 7 bases, the J end by 0 bases, with 9 bases between. The germline V gene has CDR1 LNHDA and CDR2 SQIVND (reference sequence).

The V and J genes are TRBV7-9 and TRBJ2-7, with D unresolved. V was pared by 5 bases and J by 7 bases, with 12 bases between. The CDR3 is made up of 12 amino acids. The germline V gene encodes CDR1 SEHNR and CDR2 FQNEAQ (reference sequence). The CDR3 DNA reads TGTGCCAGCAGCCCCCGAGGTGAGGAGCAGTACTTC. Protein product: CASSPRGEEQYF.

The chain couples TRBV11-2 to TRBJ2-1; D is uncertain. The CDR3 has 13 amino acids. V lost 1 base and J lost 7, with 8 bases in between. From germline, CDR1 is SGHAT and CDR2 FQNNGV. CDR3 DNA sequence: TGTGCCAGCAGCTTAGTCTTGGGGAATGAGCAGTTCTTC. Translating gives CASSLVLGNEQFF.

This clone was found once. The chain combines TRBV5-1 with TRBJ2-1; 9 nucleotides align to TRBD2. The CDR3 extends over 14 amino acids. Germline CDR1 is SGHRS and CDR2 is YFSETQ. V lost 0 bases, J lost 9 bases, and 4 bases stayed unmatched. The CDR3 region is CASSLASGEVEQFF. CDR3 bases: TGCGCCAGCAGCTTGGCTAGCGGGGAGGTTGAGCAGTTCTTC.

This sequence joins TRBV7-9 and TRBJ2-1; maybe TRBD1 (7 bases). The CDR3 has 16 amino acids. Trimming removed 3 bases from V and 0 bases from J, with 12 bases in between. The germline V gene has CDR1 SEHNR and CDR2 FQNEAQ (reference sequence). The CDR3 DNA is TGTGCCAGCAGCTTCGGAGGGGGCAACTCCTACAATGAGCAGTTCTTC. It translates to CASSFGGGNSYNEQFF.

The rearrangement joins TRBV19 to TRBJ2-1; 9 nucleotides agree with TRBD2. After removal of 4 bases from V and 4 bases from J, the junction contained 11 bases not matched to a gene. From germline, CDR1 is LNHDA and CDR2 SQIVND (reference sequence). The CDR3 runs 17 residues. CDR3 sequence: CASSSPPSSGTYNEQFF. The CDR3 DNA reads TGTGCCAGTAGTAGCCCCCCTTCTAGCGGGACATACAATGAGCAGTTCTTC.

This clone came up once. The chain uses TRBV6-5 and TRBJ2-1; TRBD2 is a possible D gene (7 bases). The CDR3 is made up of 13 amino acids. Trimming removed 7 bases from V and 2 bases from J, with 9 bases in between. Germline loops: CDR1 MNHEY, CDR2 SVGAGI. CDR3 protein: CASKGGAYNEQFF. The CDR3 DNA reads TGTGCCAGCAAGGGGGGGGCCTACAATGAGCAGTTCTTC.

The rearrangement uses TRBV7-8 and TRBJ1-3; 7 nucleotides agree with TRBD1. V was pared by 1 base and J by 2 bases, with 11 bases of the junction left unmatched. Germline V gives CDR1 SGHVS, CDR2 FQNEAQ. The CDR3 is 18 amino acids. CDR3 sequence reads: CASSLVVQGIGAGNTIYF. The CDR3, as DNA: TGTGCCAGCAGCTTAGTAGTACAGGGGATAGGAGCTGGAAACACCATATATTTT.

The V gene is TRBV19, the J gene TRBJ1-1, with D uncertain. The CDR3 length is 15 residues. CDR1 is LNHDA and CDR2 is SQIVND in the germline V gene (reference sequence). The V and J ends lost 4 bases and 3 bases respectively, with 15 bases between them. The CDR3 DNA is TGTGCCAGTAGTAGAACAAGTCTGGGGTACACTGAAGCTTTCTTT. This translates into CASSRTSLGYTEAFF.

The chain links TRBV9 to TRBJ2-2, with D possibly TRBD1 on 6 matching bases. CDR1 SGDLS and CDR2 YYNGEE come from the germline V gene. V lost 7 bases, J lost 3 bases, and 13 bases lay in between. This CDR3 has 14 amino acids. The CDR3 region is CASASGTHTGELFF. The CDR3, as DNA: TGTGCCAGCGCCTCCGGGACACACACCGGGGAGCTGTTTTTT.

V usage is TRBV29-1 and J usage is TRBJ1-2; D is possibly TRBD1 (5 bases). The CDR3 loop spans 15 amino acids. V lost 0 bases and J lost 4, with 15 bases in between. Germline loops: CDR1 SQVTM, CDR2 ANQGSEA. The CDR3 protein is CSVEDREGVVYGYTF. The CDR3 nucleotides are TGCAGCGTTGAAGATCGCGAAGGGGTGGTCTATGGCTACACCTTC.